A selection of T cell receptor beta chains follows, all from one sample in a study of somatic mutations in cytotoxic T cells in rheumatoid arthritis. Clones were read by immunoSEQ multiplex PCR, and TCRdb kept only the in-frame ones, dropping some. The table includes some 16,000 clones, 82% detected once. Sequenced material: CD8+ T cells sorted from blood. Receptors were obtained from a woman aged 45-60 years with rheumatoid arthritis. The CDR3 runs from the conserved cysteine through the conserved F or W. A D gene is named only where the DNA matches it firmly. Not every row has a clone size; where given, it reads once, few, many or a size class.

DNA,CDR3,size,D,V,J
TGTGCCAGCAGTTTATGGCGGGGGTTGGAGCAGTACTTC,CASSLWRGLEQYF,NA,TRBD2,TRBV28,TRBJ2-7
TGTGCCAGCAGTTTAAGGACAGCGTACCAGGGGGGCTACACCTTC,CASSLRTAYQGGYTF,NA,NA,TRBV27,TRBJ1-2
TGTGCCAGCAGCCCGAGTAAGTACGAGCAGTACTTC,CASSPSKYEQYF,NA,NA,TRBV7-9,TRBJ2-7
TGTGCCAGCAGCGTAGATGTCGGGGAGCTGTTTTTT,CASSVDVGELFF,NA,NA,TRBV9,TRBJ2-2
TGTGCCAGCAGCCGCGGGGACACCGGGGAGCTGTTTTTT,CASSRGDTGELFF,NA,NA,TRBV7-7,TRBJ2-2
TGTGCCAGCAGTTTAACAGGGGTGAACACTGAAGCTTTCTTT,CASSLTGVNTEAFF,NA,TRBD1,TRBV28,TRBJ1-1
TGTGCCAGCAGCCTCGAGGGGACACGGGGAACTGGAAACACCATATATTTT,CASSLEGTRGTGNTIYF,NA,NA,TRBV7-2,TRBJ1-3
TGTGCCAGCAGCCACGCCGAAGGCGAGCAGTACTTC,CASSHAEGEQYF,few,NA,TRBV4-2,TRBJ2-7
TGTGCCAGCAGCTTAAGAGCTAGCGGGGGGGATACGCAGTATTTT,CASSLRASGGDTQYF,NA,TRBD2,TRBV7-2,TRBJ2-3
TGTGCCAGCAGCTTAGAGGGGGGACAGGGGGGCTACGAGCAGTACTTC,CASSLEGGQGGYEQYF,NA,TRBD1,TRBV7-8,TRBJ2-7
TGCGCCAGCAGCCCAGTGGATGGCGGGGAGCTGTTTTTT,CASSPVDGGELFF,NA,NA,TRBV4-3,TRBJ2-2
TGCGCCAGCAGCCAAGAGATAAGGTTGAACACCGGGGAGCTGTTTTTT,CASSQEIRLNTGELFF,NA,NA,TRBV4-3,TRBJ2-2
TGTGCCAGCAGCTGGACTAGCGGGAGGGCCGGCGAGCAGTACTTC,CASSWTSGRAGEQYF,NA,TRBD2,TRBV7-2,TRBJ2-7
TGTGCCAGCTCACTACGGGACAGTCTCCAAGAGACCCAGTACTTC,CASSLRDSLQETQYF,NA,TRBD1,TRBV18,TRBJ2-5
TGTGCCAGCAGCTCGAGAGGGCCCCCATATGGCTACACCTTC,CASSSRGPPYGYTF,few,NA,TRBV7-2,TRBJ1-2
TGTGCCAGCAGCTTAGACAGGGGGAACACTGAAGCTTTCTTT,CASSLDRGNTEAFF,NA,TRBD1,TRBV7-9,TRBJ1-1
TGTGCCAGCAGCTTGTTTGCTAGCGGGGTCTACGAGCAGTACTTC,CASSLFASGVYEQYF,NA,TRBD2,TRBV5-4,TRBJ2-7
TGCGCCAGCAGCCAAGGACAGGGGCCTATTGAGCAGTTCTTC,CASSQGQGPIEQFF,NA,TRBD1,TRBV4-1,TRBJ2-1
TGTGCCAGCAGTTTAAGGGCGGGAGGAGATACGCAGTATTTT,CASSLRAGGDTQYF,few,TRBD2,TRBV28,TRBJ2-3
TGTGCCAGCAGCGGCGGGGTTAGCTCCTACAATGAGCAGTTCTTC,CASSGGVSSYNEQFF,NA,NA,TRBV5-6,TRBJ2-1
TGTGCCAGCAGTAGGGACAGGGGGCATAATTCACCCCTCCACTTT,CASSRDRGHNSPLHF,medium-sized,TRBD1,TRBV6-5,TRBJ1-6
TGTGCCAGCAGCTTTGGCTGGACTAGCTACTACGAGCAGTACTTC,CASSFGWTSYYEQYF,NA,TRBD2,TRBV11-2,TRBJ2-7
TGCGCCAGCAGCCTCAGGCCCGGGACAGGGAATTCACCCCTCCACTTT,CASSLRPGTGNSPLHF,few,TRBD1,TRBV4-1,TRBJ1-6
TGTGCCAGCAGCCAAGAGGGATGGGGACTAGCGGGGGCCACAGATACGCAGTATTTT,CASSQEGWGLAGATDTQYF,NA,TRBD2,TRBV14,TRBJ2-3
TGTGCCAGCAGCCAAGAGCACGGGGGGAGCGATGAGCAGTTCTTC,CASSQEHGGSDEQFF,few,TRBD2,TRBV4-2,TRBJ2-1
TGTGCCAGCATAACTGGGACGGGCTCCTACAATGAGCAGTTCTTC,CASITGTGSYNEQFF,NA,NA,TRBV6-1,TRBJ2-1
TGTGCCAGCAATTCAGGTTACGGACAGCCCAATGAGCAGTTCTTC,CASNSGYGQPNEQFF,NA,NA,TRBV11-2,TRBJ2-1
TGCGCCAGCACTCTAGGGGGAGTGAACACTGAAGCTTTCTTT,CASTLGGVNTEAFF,NA,NA,TRBV5-1,TRBJ1-1
TGTGCCAGCAGCTTAGGGCAGGGTTCCGAGCAGTACTTC,CASSLGQGSEQYF,NA,NA,TRBV11-3,TRBJ2-7
TGCGCCAGCAGCCAAGTCGATGGACAGTACTACGAGCAGTACTTC,CASSQVDGQYYEQYF,NA,NA,TRBV4-1,TRBJ2-7
TGTGCCAGCAGCAGGTCGGGGGACGGATTTTCCTACGAGCAGTACTTC,CASSRSGDGFSYEQYF,NA,NA,TRBV21-1,TRBJ2-7
TGTGCCAGCAGCTTAGCGGGCGGGAACCAAGAGACCCAGTACTTC,CASSLAGGNQETQYF,NA,NA,TRBV7-3,TRBJ2-5
TGCGCCAGCAGCCAGGGGCGGGAAGCTTTCTTT,CASSQGREAFF,NA,NA,TRBV4-1,TRBJ1-1
TGTGCCAGCAGCCAAGTTCTGGGGGACAATCAGCCCCAGCATTTT,CASSQVLGDNQPQHF,NA,NA,TRBV7-8,TRBJ1-5
TGTGCCAGTAGTATCTTGCCAGGTGGGGCTTACGAGCAGTACTTC,CASSILPGGAYEQYF,NA,NA,TRBV19,TRBJ2-7
TGTGCTAGCAGCCCCCTACGTGGGGATGAGCAGTTCTTC,CASSPLRGDEQFF,NA,NA,TRBV7-7,TRBJ2-1
TGTGCCAGCAGCGGGCTCGATACGCAGTATTTT,CASSGLDTQYF,NA,NA,TRBV9,TRBJ2-3